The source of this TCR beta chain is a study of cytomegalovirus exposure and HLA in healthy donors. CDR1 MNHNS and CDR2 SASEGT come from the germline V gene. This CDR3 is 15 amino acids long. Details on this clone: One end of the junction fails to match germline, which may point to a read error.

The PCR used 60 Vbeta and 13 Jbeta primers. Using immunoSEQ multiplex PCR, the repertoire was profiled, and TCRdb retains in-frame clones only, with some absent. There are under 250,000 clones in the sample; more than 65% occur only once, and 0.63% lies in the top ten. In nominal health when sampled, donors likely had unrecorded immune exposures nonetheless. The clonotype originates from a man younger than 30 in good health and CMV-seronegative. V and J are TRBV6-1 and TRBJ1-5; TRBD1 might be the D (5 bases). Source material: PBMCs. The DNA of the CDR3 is TGTGCCAGCAGTGAGGCGGGGGGAGGCAATCAGCCCCAACATTTT. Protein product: CASSEAGGGNQPQHF.